One sample yielded the 22 T cell receptor beta chains listed below, sequenced in a study of TIL therapy for anti-PD-1-resistant metastatic lung cancer. As for time point: pre-treatment sample, taken before nivolumab and TIL therapy. Most excised metastases sampled were pleural nodules or supraclavicular lymph nodes. The libraries were made with immunoSEQ v3. Clones were sequenced by immunoSEQ multiplex PCR, and TCRdb holds only the in-frame ones, with some missing. Of 95,000 or so clones detected, around three fifths appear once; the ten largest clones hold over 9.5%. The sample consisted of tumor tissue, taken at baseline. The receptors shown here come from a person between 25 and 79 years old with non-small cell lung cancer.

This clone was seen only a few times. This rearrangement joins TRBV6-5 to TRBJ1-5, with 8 nucleotides matching TRBD1. This CDR3 is built from 14 residues. Germline-derived CDR1 and CDR2 are MNHEY and SVGAGI. V was clipped by 7 bases and J by 8 bases; unmatched bases: 10. The CDR3 region is CASNPDRGFEPQHF. CDR3 nucleotide sequence: TGTGCCAGCAACCCTGACAGGGGTTTTGAGCCCCAGCATTTT.

Only one count was recorded for this clone. The V gene is TRBV29-1, the J gene TRBJ1-5; TRBD1 is a possible D gene (5 bases). Looked up from germline, CDR1 is SQVTM and CDR2 is ANQGSEA. The V end was cut by 6 bases, the J end by 5 bases, with 14 bases between. The CDR3 length is 13 residues. CDR3 nucleotides: TGCAGCGTGAGGGGATCCATTGATCAGCCCCAGCATTTT. Its protein is CSVRGSIDQPQHF.

This clone came up a few times. The chain combines TRBV7-9 with TRBJ1-1; D uncertain. The CDR3 spans 13 residues. The germline gives CDR1 SEHNR, CDR2 FQNEAQ (reference sequence). Trimming took off 4 bases at V and 6 bases at J, with 12 bases between the two ends. In DNA, the CDR3 is TGTGCCAGCAGCTGGAGAGGGTATTCTGAAGCTTTCTTT. Its protein is CASSWRGYSEAFF.

The CDR3 DNA reads TGTGCCAGTCACGCAACGGGACCGACCTATGGCTACACCTTC. It is translated as CASHATGPTYGYTF. The V and J genes are TRBV19 and TRBJ1-2, with D possibly TRBD1 on 5 matching bases. Germline assignment: CDR1 LNHDA and CDR2 SQIVND (reference sequence). The CDR3 covers 14 residues. The germline V and J ends were trimmed by 8 bases and 4 bases, with 17 bases remaining between them.

The chain has TRBV21-1 and TRBJ2-1; TRBD2 was called by the table and not checked on the DNA. TRBV21-1 is an annotated pseudogene. The CDR3 runs 16 residues. CDR3 sequence reads: CASSALPGTSRNEQFF. The CDR3 DNA follows: TGTGCCAGCAGCGCCCTCCCCGGGACTAGCCGAAATGAGCAGTTCTTC.

The chain employs TRBV27 and TRBJ1-6; perhaps TRBD1 as D (5 bases). The V and J ends lost 3 bases and 0 bases respectively, with 9 bases between them. The CDR3 consists of 16 residues. The germline gives CDR1 MNHEY, CDR2 SMNVEV (reference sequence). CDR3 amino acids: CASSLRRGSYNSPLHF. The DNA of the CDR3 is TGTGCCAGCAGTTTGAGGAGGGGCTCCTATAATTCACCCCTCCACTTT.

This clone was seen only once. The J gene is TRBJ2-2, the V gene TRBV18; the D is unclear. The CDR3 has 16 residues. Germline-derived CDR1 and CDR2 are KGHSH and LQKENI. V was cut by 3 bases and J by 5 bases, with 16 bases left in between. This CDR3 is CASSPRPPGQTGELFF. The DNA of the CDR3 is TGTGCCAGCTCACCCCGACCCCCTGGCCAGACCGGGGAGCTGTTTTTT.

The chain has TRBV4-3 and TRBJ2-2; D is undetermined. The CDR3 consists of 14 residues. V shed 0 bases and J shed 4 bases, with 6 bases lying between them. The germline CDR1 and CDR2 sequences are LGHNA and YSLEER. CDR3 amino acids: CASSQERITGELFF. The CDR3 DNA sequence: TGCGCCAGCAGCCAAGAACGAATCACCGGGGAGCTGTTTTTT.

Only one count was recorded for this clone. This chain links TRBV10-3 with TRBJ2-1; D assignment may be TRBD1 or TRBD2 (6 bases each). The CDR3 spans 13 residues. Germline V gives CDR1 ENHRY, CDR2 SYGVKD. The germline V and J ends were trimmed by 7 bases and 9 bases, with 16 bases remaining between them. For the CDR3, the DNA is TGTGCCATCAACCCGGGGGCTTCGGGTGAGCAGTTCTTC. Protein: CAINPGASGEQFF.

This clone was seen a handful of times. The CDR3 DNA is TGTGCCAGCAGTGAATGGGGTAGGAGTCAGCCCCAGCATTTT. This translates into CASSEWGRSQPQHF. V and J are TRBV2 and TRBJ1-5, with D hard to call. V was pared by 2 bases and J by 6 bases, with 11 bases between. Germline CDR1 and CDR2: SNHLY and FYNNEI. The CDR3 extends over 14 amino acids.

The chain employs TRBV15 and TRBJ1-1, with D unclear. V lost 0 bases and J 6 bases, leaving 11 bases between the germline ends. CDR1 is LNHNV, CDR2 YYDKDF, per germline (reference sequence). CDR3 length: 14 residues. The CDR3: CATSRDSSRAEAFF. CDR3 sequence (DNA): TGTGCCACCAGCAGAGATTCGTCAAGGGCTGAAGCTTTCTTT.

The chain couples TRBV5-1 to TRBJ2-7; 7 positions agree with TRBD1. Trimming cost V 5 bases and J 7 bases; bases outside gene matches: 12. In germline, CDR1 is SGHRS, CDR2 YFSETQ. CDR3 length equals 14 residues. The CDR3: CASSHDRAPSEQYF. CDR3 DNA sequence: TGCGCCAGCAGTCACGACAGGGCCCCTTCTGAGCAGTACTTC.

This chain uses TRBV21-1 with TRBJ2-7; the D segment call TRBD1 is taken from the table without a DNA check. TRBV21-1 corresponds to a pseudogene. This CDR3 is built from 13 residues. As DNA, the CDR3 is TGTGCCAGGGAAAGACACATCTCCTACGAGCAGTACTTC. Encoded protein: CARERHISYEQYF.

This clone was counted between two and nine times. V and J are TRBV6-5 and TRBJ1-1, with 9 nucleotides matching TRBD1. CDR1 is MNHEY and CDR2 is SVGAGI in the germline V gene. J lost 1 base, V lost 6 bases, and 3 bases had no gene match. This CDR3 is 14 amino acids long. DNA for the CDR3: TGTGCCAGCAGGGGACAGGGAGAGAACACTGAAGCTTTCTTT. Its translation: CASRGQGENTEAFF.

This chain links TRBV29-1 with TRBJ2-1, with D possibly matching TRBD2 (5 bases). V lost 7 bases, J lost 6 bases, and 16 bases lay in between. The CDR3 covers 13 residues. CDR1 is SQVTM and CDR2 is ANQGSEA in the germline V gene. The CDR3 DNA sequence: TGCAGCGCCAACACCCCCCGGGGCAATGAGCAGTTCTTC. Translation: CSANTPRGNEQFF.

The table lists this clone with a few counts. V and J are TRBV7-9 and TRBJ1-2, with 7 bases that match TRBD1. Trimming cost V 7 bases and J 7 bases; bases outside gene matches: 12. CDR1 SEHNR and CDR2 FQNEAQ come from the germline V gene (reference sequence). The length of the CDR3 is 14 residues. In nucleotides, the CDR3 is TGTGCCAGCATCTTTCCAGGGCGGGACAGTGGCTACACCTTC. Translated, it gives CASIFPGRDSGYTF.

The CDR3 nucleotides read TGTGCCAGCAGCCGGACTAGCGGGAGCGGTGAGCAGTTCTTC. Protein sequence: CASSRTSGSGEQFF. The chain couples TRBV3-1 (or the pseudogene TRBV3-2) to TRBJ2-1, with 13 nucleotides matching TRBD2. The CDR3 totals 14 residues. The junction had 3 bases not matched to a gene; V was cut back by 4 bases and J by 9 bases. The germline V gene has CDR1 LGHDT and CDR2 YNNKEL (reference sequence).

The rearrangement links TRBV10-3 to TRBJ2-5, with a possible D match to TRBD2 (7 bases). Germline V CDR1 and CDR2: ENHRY, SYGVKD. This CDR3 contains 16 residues. V lost 2 bases to trimming and J lost 2 bases, with 15 bases between them. This CDR3 is CAISEVVGRGQETQYF. DNA for the CDR3: TGTGCCATCAGTGAGGTAGTTGGGAGGGGGCAAGAGACCCAGTACTTC.

V usage is TRBV3-1 (or the pseudogene TRBV3-2) and J usage is TRBJ2-1, with a possible D match to TRBD1 (5 bases). The CDR3 contains 14 residues. Germline V CDR1 and CDR2: LGHDT, YNNKEL (reference sequence). V was pared by 4 bases and J by 9 bases, with 16 bases between. Here the CDR3 DNA reads TGTGCCAGCAGCCTCTCTAGGGGTGTGGGTGAGCAGTTCTTC. Translating it yields CASSLSRGVGEQFF.

This CDR3 is CASSYSESVDTQYF. The CDR3 coding sequence is TGTGCCAGCAGTTACTCCGAATCGGTCGATACGCAGTATTTT. J is TRBJ2-3 and V is TRBV6-5; D is unclear. Trimming took 0 bases from V and 6 from J, leaving 10 bases between them. Germline V gene sequence: CDR1 MNHEY, CDR2 SVGAGI. This CDR3 has 14 residues.

This clone was observed a single time. This chain uses TRBV5-6 with TRBJ2-7; no clear D. The CDR3 runs 13 residues. Germline values: CDR1 SGHDT, CDR2 YYEEEE. The V end lost 4 bases, the J end lost 3 bases, and 11 bases lay between the germline ends. CDR3 DNA: TGTGCCAGCAGCCTCCACGTAGTCTACGAGCAGTACTTC. It specifies CASSLHVVYEQYF. The full variable domain, in which reference TRBV5-6 and TRBJ2-7 provide the parts outside the CDR3, is DAGVTQSPTHLIKTRGQQVTLRCSPKSGHDTVSWYQQALGQGPQFIFQYYEEEERQRGNFPDRFSGHQFPNYSSELNVNALLLGDSALYLCASSLHVVYEQYFGPGTRLTVT.

The chain links TRBV3-1 (or the pseudogene TRBV3-2) to TRBJ1-2; no reliable D call. The V gene lost 4 bases and the J gene lost 4 bases, with 7 bases spanning the gap. The CDR3 is made up of 12 amino acids. Germline CDR1 is LGHDT and CDR2 is YNNKEL (reference sequence). For the CDR3, the DNA is TGTGCCAGCAGCCGGACCCTCTATGGCTACACCTTC. Translation gives CASSRTLYGYTF.